These 30 T cell receptor beta chains share one sample of origin, sequenced in a study of cytomegalovirus exposure and HLA in healthy donors. A multiplex PCR was run with 60 Vbeta primers and 13 Jbeta primers. Sequencing used immunoSEQ multiplex PCR; TCRdb keeps in-frame clones, though not all of them. The sample lists roughly 170,000 clones, around four fifths occurring once. Source material: PBMCs. The receptors derive from a man aged 50-59 years in good health and CMV-seronegative.

This clone occurred once. The rearrangement links TRBV2 to TRBJ2-3; 8 bases match TRBD1. Germline V lookup: CDR1 SNHLY, CDR2 FYNNEI. The trim removed 6 bases at V and 0 bases at J, leaving 2 bases unmatched. The CDR3 spans 14 residues. The CDR3 region has the DNA TGTGCCAGCAGGGGGGACAGGAGCACAGATACGCAGTATTTT. Translation: CASRGDRSTDTQYF.

This clone was observed a handful of times. The chain links TRBV14 to TRBJ2-3; a possible D gene is TRBD2 (5 bases). Germline CDR1 is SGHDN and CDR2 is FVKESK. The V end was cut by 8 bases, the J end by 1 base, with 10 bases between. The CDR3 is 13 residues long. CDR3 loop: CASGLGGTDTQYF. CDR3 nucleotide sequence: TGTGCCAGCGGGCTCGGGGGCACAGATACGCAGTATTTT.

This clone occurred once. This rearrangement joins TRBV7-9 to TRBJ2-7, with a possible D match to TRBD1 (6 bases). The CDR3 runs 14 residues. V was clipped by 4 bases and J by 4 bases, with 14 bases between them. Germline V gives CDR1 SEHNR, CDR2 FQNEAQ (reference sequence). The CDR3 sequence: CASSSPPDRYEQYF. CDR3 sequence (DNA): TGTGCCAGCAGCTCCCCGCCAGACAGGTACGAGCAGTACTTC.

V gene TRBV13 combines with J gene TRBJ1-1; no clear D. The CDR3 has 15 residues. V lost 2 bases to trimming and J lost 5 bases, with 15 bases between them. In germline, CDR1 is PRHDT, CDR2 FYEKMQ (reference sequence). CDR3 amino acids: CASSLSTIWRTEAFF. CDR3 DNA: TGTGCCAGCAGCTTATCAACCATTTGGAGGACTGAAGCTTTCTTT.

The chain uses TRBV29-1 and TRBJ1-1, with 12 bases fitting TRBD1. Germline loops: CDR1 SQVTM, CDR2 ANQGSEA. Germline trimming cut 5 bases from V and 4 bases from J; bases unmatched to any gene: 11. The CDR3 covers 16 residues. CDR3 sequence (DNA): TGCAGCGTTACCCCCGGGACAGGGGGCGGGGGCACTGAAGCTTTCTTT. This codes for CSVTPGTGGGGTEAFF.

V gene TRBV29-1 combines with J gene TRBJ2-3, with 12 nucleotides matching TRBD2. This CDR3 spans 15 amino acids. Trimming removed 7 bases from V and 3 bases from J; junction bases left unmatched: 8. The germline V gene encodes CDR1 SQVTM and CDR2 ANQGSEA. This CDR3 reads CSARTSGVSTDTQYF. CDR3 coding DNA: TGCAGCGCCCGGACTAGCGGGGTGTCTACAGATACGCAGTATTTT.

This rearrangement joins TRBV2 to TRBJ2-3; a weak D match, TRBD2 (6 bases). V lost 6 bases and J 8 bases, leaving 24 bases between the germline ends. Germline V CDR1 and CDR2: SNHLY, FYNNEI. The CDR3 has 16 residues. CDR3 protein: CASSARGLSFQGTQYF. The CDR3 DNA follows: TGTGCCAGCAGCGCCCGGGGACTCTCGTTTCAGGGTACGCAGTATTTT. The variable domain in full, with the rest retrieved from reference TRBV2 and TRBJ2-3, is EPEVTQTPSHQVTQMGQEVILRCVPISNHLYFYWYRQILGQKVEFLVSFYNNEISEKSEIFDDQFSVERPDGSNFTLKIRSTKLEDSAMYFCASSARGLSFQGTQYFGPGTRLTVL.

The J gene is TRBJ1-1, the V gene TRBV7-2; tentative D call: TRBD1 (5 bases). The V end was cut by 5 bases, the J end by 4 bases, with 14 bases between. The germline gives CDR1 SGHTA, CDR2 FQGNSA. The CDR3 has 14 residues. DNA for the CDR3: TGTGCCAGCAGCCCTCGGGGGGGGAGCACTGAAGCTTTCTTT. Its protein is CASSPRGGSTEAFF.

This sequence joins TRBV19 and TRBJ2-5; 7 positions match TRBD1. The CDR3 extends over 15 amino acids. J lost 5 bases, V lost 5 bases, and 11 bases had no gene match. Germline V gene sequence: CDR1 LNHDA, CDR2 SQIVND (reference sequence). The CDR3 loop is CASSALLGGEETQYF. Written as DNA, the CDR3 is TGTGCCAGTAGTGCCCTTTTAGGGGGCGAGGAGACCCAGTACTTC.

The rearrangement joins TRBV7-9 to TRBJ1-5; 8 positions match TRBD1. Germline CDR1 SEHNR, CDR2 FQNEAQ (reference sequence). Trimming at V came to 5 bases and at J to 2 bases, leaving 5 bases not matched to a gene. CDR3 length: 15 residues. The CDR3 coding sequence is TGTGCCAGCAGCCCACAGGGGGGGGGCAATCAGCCCCAGCATTTT. Protein: CASSPQGGGNQPQHF. Full variable domain (remainder filled in from reference TRBV7-9 and TRBJ1-5): DTGVSQNPRHKITKRGQNVTFRCDPISEHNRLYWYRQTLGQGPEFLTYFQNEAQLEKSRLLSDRFSAERPKGSFSTLEIQRTEQGDSAMYLCASSPQGGGNQPQHFGDGTRLSIL.

The chain joins TRBV28 to TRBJ2-3, with 8 bases aligning to TRBD2. The CDR3 loop spans 16 amino acids. Germline assignment: CDR1 MDHEN and CDR2 SYDVKM. The junction had 10 bases not matched to a gene; V was cut back by 6 bases and J by 2 bases. This CDR3 is CASRRTLAGLTDTQYF. DNA for the CDR3: TGTGCCAGCAGACGGACCCTAGCGGGCCTCACAGATACGCAGTATTTT. The full variable domain, with the rest looked up from reference TRBV28 and TRBJ2-3, is DVKVTQSSRYLVKRTGEKVFLECVQDMDHENMFWYRQDPGLGLRLIYFSYDVKMKEKGDIPEGYSVSREKKERFSLILESASTNQTSMYLCASRRTLAGLTDTQYFGPGTRLTVL.

The chain couples TRBV9 to TRBJ2-7, with 10 nucleotides matching TRBD2. V shed 0 bases, J shed 4 bases, and the junction held 10 bases outside the gene matches. Germline V gene sequence: CDR1 SGDLS, CDR2 YYNGEE. The CDR3 consists of 17 residues. In nucleotides, the CDR3 is TGTGCCAGCAGCGTAGAGGAAGCGGGAGGGGAGGGGTACGAGCAGTACTTC. Amino acid sequence: CASSVEEAGGEGYEQYF.

J is TRBJ2-2 and V is TRBV5-1; D perhaps matches TRBD2 (7 bases). CDR1 and CDR2 from the germline V gene are SGHRS and YFSETQ. The CDR3 sequence is 16 residues long. V lost 0 bases and J 7 bases, leaving 16 bases between the germline ends. In nucleotides, the CDR3 is TGCGCCAGCAGCTTGGGATCGACGGGGGGCGTCGGGGAGCTGTTTTTT. Translated, it gives CASSLGSTGGVGELFF.

The chain carries TRBV5-1 and TRBJ1-4; 9 nucleotides match TRBD1. V trimming: 7 bases; J trimming: 4 bases; junction bases outside the gene matches: 11. CDR1 and CDR2 (germline): SGHRS, YFSETQ. The CDR3 is 16 amino acids. The CDR3 loop reads CASGRGDRADNEKLFF. Written as DNA, the CDR3 is TGCGCCAGCGGGAGAGGGGACAGGGCGGATAATGAAAAACTGTTTTTT. Full variable domain (rest looked up from reference TRBV5-1 and TRBJ1-4): KAGVTQTPRYLIKTRGQQVTLSCSPISGHRSVSWYQQTPGQGLQFLFEYFSETQRNKGNFPGRFSGRQFSNSRSEMNVSTLELGDSALYLCASGRGDRADNEKLFFGSGTQLSVL.

The chain is built from TRBV4-2 and TRBJ2-3; 9 bases fit TRBD2. Looked up from germline, CDR1 is LGHNA and CDR2 is YNFKEQ. J lost 5 bases, V lost 0 bases, and 6 bases had no gene match. The CDR3 length is 16 residues. CDR3 coding DNA: TGTGCCAGCAGCCAAGATTTGGCTAGCGGGGTAGATACGCAGTATTTT. This gives the protein CASSQDLASGVDTQYF.

The CDR3 DNA reads as TGTGCCAGCAGCTTAGGGGGTGGAGGATCACCCCTCCACTTT. This codes for CASSLGGGGSPLHF. The chain uses TRBV5-8 and TRBJ1-6, with D possibly matching TRBD1 (6 bases). The CDR3 totals 14 residues. Germline V gene lookup returns CDR1 SGHTS and CDR2 YDEGEE. The V gene lost 2 bases and the J gene lost 10 bases, with 13 bases spanning the gap.

This clone was recorded a few times. One junction end disagrees with the germline gene, perhaps due to a read error. As DNA, the CDR3 is TGTTCCAGCAGCCGACAGGGGAATGAGCAGTTCTTC. Encoded protein: CSSSRQGNEQFF. The rearrangement joins TRBV7-9 to TRBJ2-1; 8 nucleotides match TRBD1. This CDR3 has 12 amino acids. Germline V CDR1 and CDR2: SEHNR, FQNEAQ (reference sequence). Combining the CDR3 with reference TRBV7-9 and TRBJ2-1 gives the whole variable domain DTGVSQNPRHKITKRGQNVTFRCDPISEHNRLYWYRQTLGQGPEFLTYFQNEAQLEKSRLLSDRFSAERPKGSFSTLEIQRTEQGDSAMYLCSSSRQGNEQFFGPGTRLTVL.

The table lists this clone with a count of one. The V call is TRBV9, the J call TRBJ1-2; 8 bases are shared with TRBD1. V lost 4 bases and J lost 6; bases outside the gene matches: 14. The CDR3 loop spans 16 amino acids. Germline V gene sequence: CDR1 SGDLS, CDR2 YYNGEE. The CDR3, as DNA: TGTGCCAGCAGCCCCTCCCCTTCGACAGGGGAAAATGGCTACACCTTC. This codes for CASSPSPSTGENGYTF.

Here the CDR3 reads CASVVAGHNEQFF. The CDR3 nucleotides are TGTGCCAGCGTGGTAGCGGGCCACAATGAGCAGTTCTTC. V is TRBV7-6 and J is TRBJ2-1; TRBD2 matches 7 bases. The length of the CDR3 is 13 residues. The germline V gene has CDR1 SGHVS and CDR2 FNYEAQ. V shed 8 bases, J shed 5 bases, and the junction held 6 bases outside the gene matches.

This chain joins TRBV7-2 and TRBJ2-1; no clear D. The V gene's germline CDR1 is SGHTA and CDR2 FQGNSA. Trimming took 5 bases from V and 0 from J, leaving 14 bases between them. The CDR3 consists of 16 residues. The CDR3 sequence is CASSPLLLSSYNEQFF. The CDR3 bases are TGTGCCAGCAGCCCCCTGCTGCTCAGCTCCTACAATGAGCAGTTCTTC.

The chain uses TRBV2 and TRBJ2-3, with TRBD2 identical over 8 bases. V shed 6 bases, J shed 0 bases, and the junction held 2 bases outside the gene matches. CDR1 and CDR2 (germline): SNHLY, FYNNEI. The length of the CDR3 is 14 residues. The CDR3 DNA sequence: TGTGCCAGCAGGGTAGCGGGGAGCACAGATACGCAGTATTTT. Translated, it gives CASRVAGSTDTQYF.

The rearrangement links TRBV9 to TRBJ1-5; 9 nucleotides line up with TRBD1. This CDR3 region has 15 residues. Germline CDR1 is SGDLS and CDR2 is YYNGEE. Losses at the gene ends were 2 bases for V and 6 bases for J; bases not matched to a gene: 6. Written as DNA, the CDR3 is TGTGCCAGCAGCGTGGGGACAGGGTTGGGTCAGCCCCAGCATTTT. It specifies CASSVGTGLGQPQHF.

The chain has TRBV15 and TRBJ1-2; D unresolved. V gave up 4 bases and J gave up 0 bases, with 6 bases separating them. CDR1 is LNHNV, CDR2 YYDKDF, per germline (reference sequence). The CDR3 is 13 residues long. The CDR3 region is CATSMTPNYGYTF. The CDR3 region has the DNA TGTGCCACCAGCATGACACCTAACTATGGCTACACCTTC.

The V gene is TRBV7-2, the J gene TRBJ1-5; unclear D gene. Germline V gene sequence: CDR1 SGHTA, CDR2 FQGNSA. Trimming left V 1 base short and J 0 bases short, with 7 bases between. The CDR3 has 15 residues. CDR3 sequence reads: CASSLVQISNQPQHF. The CDR3 bases are TGTGCCAGCAGCTTAGTACAGATTAGCAATCAGCCCCAGCATTTT.

The chain couples TRBV2 to TRBJ2-3; 9 bases align to TRBD2. The CDR3 has 15 residues. After removal of 3 bases from V and 2 bases from J, the junction contained 3 bases not matched to a gene. Germline V gives CDR1 SNHLY, CDR2 FYNNEI. For the CDR3, the DNA is TGTGCCAGCAGTGATCTAGCGGGAAACACAGATACGCAGTATTTT. Its translation: CASSDLAGNTDTQYF.

The gene calls are TRBV29-1 and TRBJ1-1; D might be TRBD1 (5 bases). V lost 6 bases and J 1 base, leaving 12 bases between the germline ends. CDR3 length: 13 residues. Germline lookup yields CDR1 SQVTM and CDR2 ANQGSEA. In DNA, the CDR3 is TGCAGCGTCAAACCCGACAGGAACACTGAAGCTTTCTTT. Its translation: CSVKPDRNTEAFF. Variable domain in full (rest from reference TRBV29-1 and TRBJ1-1): SAVISQKPSRDICQRGTSLTIQCQVDSQVTMMFWYRQQPGQSLTLIATANQGSEATYESGFVIDKFPISRPNLTFSTLTVSNMSPEDSSIYLCSVKPDRNTEAFFGQGTRLTVV.

The rearrangement joins TRBV7-8 to TRBJ2-7, with 8 bases identical to TRBD2. The CDR3 runs 16 residues. Germline CDR1 SGHVS, CDR2 FQNEAQ. Trimming at V came to 0 bases and at J to 1 base, leaving 5 bases not matched to a gene. The CDR3 here is CASSLAMRGDSYEQYF. CDR3 coding DNA: TGTGCCAGCAGCTTAGCTATGCGGGGGGATTCCTACGAGCAGTACTTC.

This clone was counted a single time. The rearrangement links TRBV5-1 to TRBJ2-5, with TRBD1 matching over 11 bases. The assigned J gene may be wrong: the sequence end matches TRBJ2-7 better. The germline V gene encodes CDR1 SGHRS and CDR2 YFSETQ. This CDR3 has 16 amino acids. The DNA of the CDR3 is TGCGCCAGCAGCTCTGGACAGGGGGCTGGCCACTACGAGCAGTACTTC. The encoded protein is CASSSGQGAGHYEQYF.

V gene TRBV7-3 combines with J gene TRBJ2-5; D is perhaps TRBD1 (5 bases). This CDR3 is 14 amino acids long. CDR1 and CDR2 (germline): SGHTA, FQGTGA. The V end was cut by 5 bases, the J end by 5 bases, with 15 bases between. CDR3 in DNA: TGTGCCAGCAGCACTCTGGGGCCCCGTGAGACCCAGTACTTC. Residues: CASSTLGPRETQYF. Supplemented by reference TRBV7-3 and TRBJ2-5, the full variable domain reads GAGVSQTPSNKVTEKGKYVELRCDPISGHTALYWYRQSLGQGPEFLIYFQGTGAADDSGLPNDRFFAVRPEGSVSTLKIQRTERGDSAVYLCASSTLGPRETQYFGPGTRLLVL.

Notes on this clone: A read error may account for a junction end that differs from germline. The chain has TRBV7-9 and TRBJ1-1; no reliable D call. In germline, CDR1 is SEHNR, CDR2 FQNEAQ (reference sequence). The CDR3 is made up of 14 amino acids. The chain's CDR3 is CSSSLLASNTEAFF. For the CDR3, the DNA is TGTTCCAGCAGCCTGCTCGCGTCTAACACTGAAGCTTTCTTT.